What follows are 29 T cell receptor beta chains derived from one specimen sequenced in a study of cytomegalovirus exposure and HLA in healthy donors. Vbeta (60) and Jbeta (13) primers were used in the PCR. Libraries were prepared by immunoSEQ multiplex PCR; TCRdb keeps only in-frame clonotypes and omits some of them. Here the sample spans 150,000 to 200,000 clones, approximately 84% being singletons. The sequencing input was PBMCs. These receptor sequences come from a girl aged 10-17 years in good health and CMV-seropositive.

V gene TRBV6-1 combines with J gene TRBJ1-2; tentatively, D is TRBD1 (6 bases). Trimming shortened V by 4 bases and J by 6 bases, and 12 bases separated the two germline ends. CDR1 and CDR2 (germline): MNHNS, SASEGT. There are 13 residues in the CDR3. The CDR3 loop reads CASSVTGGHGYTF. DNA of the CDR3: TGTGCCAGCAGTGTGACAGGAGGACATGGCTACACCTTC.

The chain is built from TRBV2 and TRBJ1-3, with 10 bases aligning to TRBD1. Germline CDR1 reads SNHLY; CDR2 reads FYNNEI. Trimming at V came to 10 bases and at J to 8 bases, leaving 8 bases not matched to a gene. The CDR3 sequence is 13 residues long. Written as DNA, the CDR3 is TGTGCCACCACCGGGACAGGGGTTTACACCATATATTTT. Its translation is CATTGTGVYTIYF.

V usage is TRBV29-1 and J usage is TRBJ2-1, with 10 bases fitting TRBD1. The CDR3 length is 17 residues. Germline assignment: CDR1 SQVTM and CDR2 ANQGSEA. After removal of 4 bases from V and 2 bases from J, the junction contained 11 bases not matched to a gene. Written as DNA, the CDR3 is TGCAGCGTTGCCGGGACAGGGGTTTTTAGGACCTACAATGAGCAGTTCTTC. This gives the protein CSVAGTGVFRTYNEQFF.

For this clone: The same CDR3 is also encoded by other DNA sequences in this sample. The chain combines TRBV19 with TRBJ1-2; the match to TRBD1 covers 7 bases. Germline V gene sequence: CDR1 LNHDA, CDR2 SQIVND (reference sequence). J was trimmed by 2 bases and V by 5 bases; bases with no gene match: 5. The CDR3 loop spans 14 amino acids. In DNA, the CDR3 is TGTGCCAGTAGTCGGACAGGACTGAACTATGGCTACACCTTC. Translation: CASSRTGLNYGYTF.

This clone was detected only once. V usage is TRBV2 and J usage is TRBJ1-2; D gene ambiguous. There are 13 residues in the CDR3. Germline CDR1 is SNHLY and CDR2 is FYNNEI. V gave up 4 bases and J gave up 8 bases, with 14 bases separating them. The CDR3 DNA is TGTGCCAGCAGTGTATCCAGCTGGGCCGGCTACACCTTC. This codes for CASSVSSWAGYTF.

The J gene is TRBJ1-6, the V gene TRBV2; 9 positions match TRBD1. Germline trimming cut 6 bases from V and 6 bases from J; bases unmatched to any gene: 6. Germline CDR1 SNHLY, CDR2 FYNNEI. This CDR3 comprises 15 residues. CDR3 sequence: CASREKDRGNSPLHF. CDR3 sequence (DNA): TGTGCCAGCAGGGAAAAGGACAGGGGTAATTCACCCCTCCACTTT. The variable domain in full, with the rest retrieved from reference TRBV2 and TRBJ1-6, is EPEVTQTPSHQVTQMGQEVILRCVPISNHLYFYWYRQILGQKVEFLVSFYNNEISEKSEIFDDQFSVERPDGSNFTLKIRSTKLEDSAMYFCASREKDRGNSPLHFGNGTRLTVT.

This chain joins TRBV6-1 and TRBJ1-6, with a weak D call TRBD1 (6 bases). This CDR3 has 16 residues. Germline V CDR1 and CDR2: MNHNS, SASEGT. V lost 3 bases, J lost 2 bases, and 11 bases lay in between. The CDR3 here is CASSELGQTYNSPLHF. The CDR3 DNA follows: TGTGCCAGCAGTGAGCTTGGACAGACCTATAATTCACCCCTCCACTTT.

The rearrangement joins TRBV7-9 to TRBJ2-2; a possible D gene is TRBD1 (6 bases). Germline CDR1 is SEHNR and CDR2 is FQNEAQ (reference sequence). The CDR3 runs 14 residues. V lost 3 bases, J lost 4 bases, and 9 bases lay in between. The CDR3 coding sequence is TGTGCCAGCAGCTTTGGACAGAGCACCGGGGAGCTGTTTTTT. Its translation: CASSFGQSTGELFF.

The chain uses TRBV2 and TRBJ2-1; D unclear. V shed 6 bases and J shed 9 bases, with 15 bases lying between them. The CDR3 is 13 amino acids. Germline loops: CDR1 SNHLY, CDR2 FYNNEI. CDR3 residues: CASRVAYDFEQFF. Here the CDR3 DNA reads TGTGCCAGCAGGGTGGCATATGATTTTGAGCAGTTCTTC. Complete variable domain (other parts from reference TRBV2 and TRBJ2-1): EPEVTQTPSHQVTQMGQEVILRCVPISNHLYFYWYRQILGQKVEFLVSFYNNEISEKSEIFDDQFSVERPDGSNFTLKIRSTKLEDSAMYFCASRVAYDFEQFFGPGTRLTVL.

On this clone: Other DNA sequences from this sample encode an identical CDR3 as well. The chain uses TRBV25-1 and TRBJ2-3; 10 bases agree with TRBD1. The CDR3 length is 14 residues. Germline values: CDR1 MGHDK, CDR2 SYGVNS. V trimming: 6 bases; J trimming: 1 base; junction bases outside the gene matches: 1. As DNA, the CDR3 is TGTGCCAGCAGCGACAGGGGGCGCACAGATACGCAGTATTTT. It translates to CASSDRGRTDTQYF.

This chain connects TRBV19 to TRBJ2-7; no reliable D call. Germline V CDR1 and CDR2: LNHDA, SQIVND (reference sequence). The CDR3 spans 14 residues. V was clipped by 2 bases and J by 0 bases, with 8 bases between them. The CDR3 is CASSIQVTSYEQYF. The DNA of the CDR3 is TGTGCCAGTAGTATACAGGTTACCTCCTACGAGCAGTACTTC.

Here the CDR3 DNA reads TGTGCCAGCAGCTTAAAGATGGGACCGGTTGGTAGCGGGGGGAACACAGATACGCAGTATTTT. Translating it yields CASSLKMGPVGSGGNTDTQYF. V gene TRBV7-3 combines with J gene TRBJ2-3; 10 bases map to TRBD2. V was clipped by 1 base and J by 2 bases; unmatched bases: 18. Germline CDR1 reads SGHTA; CDR2 reads FQGTGA. This CDR3 is built from 21 residues.

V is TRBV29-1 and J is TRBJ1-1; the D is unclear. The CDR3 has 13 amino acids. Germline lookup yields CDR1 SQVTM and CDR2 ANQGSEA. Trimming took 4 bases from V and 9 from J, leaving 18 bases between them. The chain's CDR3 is CSVVPRMTDQAFF. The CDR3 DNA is TGCAGCGTTGTACCCCGCATGACTGACCAAGCTTTCTTT. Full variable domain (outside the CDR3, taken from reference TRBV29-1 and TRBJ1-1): SAVISQKPSRDICQRGTSLTIQCQVDSQVTMMFWYRQQPGQSLTLIATANQGSEATYESGFVIDKFPISRPNLTFSTLTVSNMSPEDSSIYLCSVVPRMTDQAFFGQGTRLTVV.

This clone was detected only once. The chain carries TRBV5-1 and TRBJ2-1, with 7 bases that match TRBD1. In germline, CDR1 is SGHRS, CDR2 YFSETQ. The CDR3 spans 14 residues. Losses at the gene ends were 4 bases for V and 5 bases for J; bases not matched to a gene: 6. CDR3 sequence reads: CASSPGQPNNEQFF. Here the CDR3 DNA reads TGCGCCAGCAGCCCGGGACAGCCTAACAATGAGCAGTTCTTC.

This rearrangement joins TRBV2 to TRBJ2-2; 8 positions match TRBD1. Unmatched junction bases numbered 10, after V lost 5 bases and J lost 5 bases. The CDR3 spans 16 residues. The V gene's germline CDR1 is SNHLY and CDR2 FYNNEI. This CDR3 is CASSPRTGWITGELFF. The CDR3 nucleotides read TGTGCCAGCAGTCCACGGACAGGGTGGATAACCGGGGAGCTGTTTTTT.

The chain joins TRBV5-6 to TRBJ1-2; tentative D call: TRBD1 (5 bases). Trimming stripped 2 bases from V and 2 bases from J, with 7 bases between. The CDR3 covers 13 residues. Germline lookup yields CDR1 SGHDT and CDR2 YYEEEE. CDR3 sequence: CASSFQGNYGYTF. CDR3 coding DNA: TGTGCCAGCAGCTTTCAGGGAAACTATGGCTACACCTTC.

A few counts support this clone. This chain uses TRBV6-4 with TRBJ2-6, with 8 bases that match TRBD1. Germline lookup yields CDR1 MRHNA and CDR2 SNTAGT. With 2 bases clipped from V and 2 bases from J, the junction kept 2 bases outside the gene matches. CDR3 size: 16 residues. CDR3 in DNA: TGTGCCAGCAGTGACACGGACAGGGCTGGGGCCAACGTCCTGACTTTC. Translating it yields CASSDTDRAGANVLTF.

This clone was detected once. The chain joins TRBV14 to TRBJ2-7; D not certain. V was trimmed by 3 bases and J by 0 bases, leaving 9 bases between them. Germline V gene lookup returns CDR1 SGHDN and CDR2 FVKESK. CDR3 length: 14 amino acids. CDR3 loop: CASSQLLSSYEQYF. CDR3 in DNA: TGTGCCAGCAGCCAGTTGCTTAGCTCCTACGAGCAGTACTTC.

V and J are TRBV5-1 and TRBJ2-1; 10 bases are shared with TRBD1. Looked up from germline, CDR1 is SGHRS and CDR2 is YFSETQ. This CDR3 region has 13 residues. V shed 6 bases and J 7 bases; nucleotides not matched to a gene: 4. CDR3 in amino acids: CASKGQGGNEQFF. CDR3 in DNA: TGCGCCAGCAAAGGACAGGGGGGGAATGAGCAGTTCTTC.

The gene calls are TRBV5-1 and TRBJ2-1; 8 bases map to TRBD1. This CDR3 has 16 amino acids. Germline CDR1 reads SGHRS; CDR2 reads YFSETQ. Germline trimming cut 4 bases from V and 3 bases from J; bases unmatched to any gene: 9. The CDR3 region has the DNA TGCGCCAGCAGCCCCTCGACAGGGGAATTCTACAATGAGCAGTTCTTC. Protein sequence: CASSPSTGEFYNEQFF.

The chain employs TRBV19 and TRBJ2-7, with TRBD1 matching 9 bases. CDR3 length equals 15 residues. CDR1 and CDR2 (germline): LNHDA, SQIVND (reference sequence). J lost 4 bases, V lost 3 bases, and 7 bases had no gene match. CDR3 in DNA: TGTGCCAGTAGTATCGCGGCACAGGGGGCTTACGAGCAGTACTTC. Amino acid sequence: CASSIAAQGAYEQYF.

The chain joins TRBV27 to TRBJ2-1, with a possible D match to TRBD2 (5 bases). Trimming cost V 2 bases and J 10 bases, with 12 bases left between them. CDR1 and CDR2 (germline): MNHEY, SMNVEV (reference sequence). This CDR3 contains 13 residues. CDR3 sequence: CASSLLSGNEQFF. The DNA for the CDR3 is TGTGCCAGCAGTTTACTATCGGGGAACGAGCAGTTCTTC.

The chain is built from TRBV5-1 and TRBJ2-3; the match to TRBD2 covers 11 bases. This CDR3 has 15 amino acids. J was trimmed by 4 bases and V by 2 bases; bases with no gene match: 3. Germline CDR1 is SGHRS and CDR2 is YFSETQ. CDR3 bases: TGCGCCAGCAGCTTCGGACTAGCGGGCCCAGATACGCAGTATTTT. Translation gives CASSFGLAGPDTQYF.

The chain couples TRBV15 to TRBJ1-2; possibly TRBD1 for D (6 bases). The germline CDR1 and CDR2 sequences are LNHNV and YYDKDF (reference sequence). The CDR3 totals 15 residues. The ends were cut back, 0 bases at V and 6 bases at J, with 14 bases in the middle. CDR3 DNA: TGTGCCACCAGCAGAGATTTGGTTTACAGGGATGGCTACACCTTC. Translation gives CATSRDLVYRDGYTF. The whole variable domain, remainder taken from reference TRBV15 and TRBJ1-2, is DAMVIQNPRYQVTQFGKPVTLSCSQTLNHNVMYWYQQKSSQAPKLLFHYYDKDFNNEADTPDNFQSRRPNTSFCFLDIRSPGLGDTAMYLCATSRDLVYRDGYTFGSGTRLTVV.

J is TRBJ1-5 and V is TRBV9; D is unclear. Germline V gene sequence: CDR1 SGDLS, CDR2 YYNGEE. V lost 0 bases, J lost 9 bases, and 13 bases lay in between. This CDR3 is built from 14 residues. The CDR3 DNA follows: TGTGCCAGCAGCGTAGACGACGGCCTAGGGCCCCAGCATTTT. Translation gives CASSVDDGLGPQHF.

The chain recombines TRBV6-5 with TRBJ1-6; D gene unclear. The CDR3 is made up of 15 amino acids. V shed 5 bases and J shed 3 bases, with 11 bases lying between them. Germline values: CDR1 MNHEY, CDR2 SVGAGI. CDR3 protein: CASSVSGNYNSPLHF. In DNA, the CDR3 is TGTGCCAGCAGTGTGTCGGGGAACTATAATTCACCCCTCCACTTT.

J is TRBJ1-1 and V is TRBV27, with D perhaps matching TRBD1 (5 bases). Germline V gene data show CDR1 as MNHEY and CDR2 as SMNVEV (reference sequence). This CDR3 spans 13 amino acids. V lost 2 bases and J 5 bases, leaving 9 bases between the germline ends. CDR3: CASSLVRGTEAFF. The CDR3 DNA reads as TGTGCCAGCAGTTTAGTCCGGGGGACTGAAGCTTTCTTT.

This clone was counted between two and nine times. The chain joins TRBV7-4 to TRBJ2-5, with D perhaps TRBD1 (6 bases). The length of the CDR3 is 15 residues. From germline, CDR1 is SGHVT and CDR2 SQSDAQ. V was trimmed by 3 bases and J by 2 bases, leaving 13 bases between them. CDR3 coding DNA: TGTGCCAGCAGCTTCTCCCGGACAGTGCAAGAGACCCAGTACTTC. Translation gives CASSFSRTVQETQYF.

The DNA of the CDR3 is TGTGCCATCAGTGATTCTCTTCCCTATTCACCCCTCCACTTT. This gives the protein CAISDSLPYSPLHF. The V gene is TRBV10-3, the J gene TRBJ1-6; D unclear. Trimming removed 3 bases at V and 8 bases at J, with 11 bases between. Germline assignment: CDR1 ENHRY and CDR2 SYGVKD. This CDR3 has 14 amino acids.